This passage covers 6 T cell receptor beta chains from one sample sequenced in a study of T cell repertoires in cytomegalovirus infection. One entry per CDR3 protein results from TCRdb running MiXCR on the reads. Here the sample spans about 310,000 distinct CDR3 sequences, 15% to 20% being singletons. The sample consisted of PBMCs. The source of these receptors is a human donor in good health (CMV status not recorded). Some clones in this sample may be carry-over from other donors' samples.

This clonotype was observed a handful of times. The chain uses TRBV4-2 and TRBJ1-3; D is ambiguous. The germline CDR1 and CDR2 sequences are LGHNA and YNFKEQ. V was shortened by 0 bases and J by 4 bases, with 13 bases between the two germline ends. This CDR3 is 16 amino acids long. The CDR3: CASSQDLPGTGNTIYF. The CDR3 DNA reads as TGTGCCAGCAGCCAAGATCTTCCGGGTACGGGAAACACCATATATTTT.

Here the CDR3 reads CANLLAREVVCSSYEQYF. Here the CDR3 DNA reads TGTGCAAACCTGCTAGCCCGGGAGGTTGTCTGCAGTTCCTACGAGCAGTACTTC. The chain is built from TRBV7-7 and TRBJ2-7; 7 positions agree with TRBD2. The V gene's germline CDR1 is SSHAT and CDR2 FNYEAQ (reference sequence). The CDR3 covers 18 residues.

V usage is TRBV2 and J usage is TRBJ2-1, with 7 nucleotides matching TRBD2. Germline V gene sequence: CDR1 SNHLY, CDR2 FYNNEI. The CDR3 consists of 14 residues. The ends lost 4 bases at V and 8 bases at J; junction bases unmatched: 8. The CDR3 coding sequence is TGTGCCAGCAGTGCTGGACTAGGGTTCGATGAGCAGTTCTTC. Translation: CASSAGLGFDEQFF. Filled out from reference TRBV2 and TRBJ2-1, the complete variable domain reads EPEVTQTPSHQVTQMGQEVILRCVPISNHLYFYWYRQILGQKVEFLVSFYNNEISEKSEIFDDQFSVERPDGSNFTLKIRSTKLEDSAMYFCASSAGLGFDEQFFGPGTRLTVL.

This clonotype showed up just once. The chain recombines TRBV5-6 with TRBJ1-5; D possibly corresponds to TRBD1 (6 bases). Looked up from germline, CDR1 is SGHDT and CDR2 is YYEEEE. Trimming shortened V by 0 bases and J by 7 bases, and 11 bases separated the two germline ends. This CDR3 has 14 amino acids. CDR3 coding DNA: TGTGCCAGCAGCTTGGCAGGGGCTGGGCAGCCCCAGCATTTT. Its protein product is CASSLAGAGQPQHF.

In this sample, this clonotype turned up a few times. The V gene is TRBV5-6, the J gene TRBJ2-1; maybe TRBD1 (6 bases). Trimming cost V 0 bases and J 9 bases, with 10 bases left between them. Germline CDR1 SGHDT, CDR2 YYEEEE. This CDR3 has 13 amino acids. The CDR3 DNA reads as TGTGCCAGCAGCTTGGAAGTACAGGGTGAGCAGTTCTTC. It codes for CASSLEVQGEQFF.

This clonotype was counted a few times. The V and J genes are TRBV2 and TRBJ2-3; D remains ambiguous. V was cut by 10 bases and J by 5 bases, with 16 bases left in between. This CDR3 has 13 residues. Germline V gives CDR1 SNHLY, CDR2 FYNNEI. The CDR3 reads CATGRQAGDTQYF. As DNA, the CDR3 is TGTGCCACTGGTCGGCAGGCAGGAGATACGCAGTATTTT.